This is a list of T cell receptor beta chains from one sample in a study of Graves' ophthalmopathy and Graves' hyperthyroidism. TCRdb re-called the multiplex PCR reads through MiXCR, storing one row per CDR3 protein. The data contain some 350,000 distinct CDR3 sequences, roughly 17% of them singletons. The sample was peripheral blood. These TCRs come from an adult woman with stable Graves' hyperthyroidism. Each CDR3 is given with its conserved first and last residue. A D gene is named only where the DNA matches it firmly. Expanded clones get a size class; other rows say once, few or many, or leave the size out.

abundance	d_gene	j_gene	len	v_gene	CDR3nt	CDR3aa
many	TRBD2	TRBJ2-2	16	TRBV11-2	TGTGCCAGCAGCATCGGACTAGCGGGAGGTACCGGGGAGCTGTTTTTT	CASSIGLAGGTGELFF
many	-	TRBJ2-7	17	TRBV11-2	TGTGCCAGCAGCTTAGACGGATCTTCTTGGGGTGGCTACGAGCAGTACTTC	CASSLDGSSWGGYEQYF
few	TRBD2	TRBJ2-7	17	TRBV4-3	TGCGCCAGCAGCCAAGAGGGTTCACCGGGACTATCCTACGAGCAGTACTTC	CASSQEGSPGLSYEQYF
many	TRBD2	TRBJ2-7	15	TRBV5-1	TGCGCCAGCAGCCCGGTGACGGGGGGTCCCTACGAGCAGTACTTC	CASSPVTGGPYEQYF
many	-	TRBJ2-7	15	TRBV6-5	TGTGCCAGCAGTTACTTAGGTGGGCGGGACTACGAGCAGTACTTC	CASSYLGGRDYEQYF
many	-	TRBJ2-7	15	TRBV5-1	TGCGCCAGCAGCTTATTTGGAAACAATGCGTACGAGCAGTACTTC	CASSLFGNNAYEQYF
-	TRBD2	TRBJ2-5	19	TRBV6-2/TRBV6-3	TGTGCCAGCAGGCGGACTACTAGCGGGAGAGGGGGTGCAAAAGAGACCCAGTACTTC	CASRRTTSGRGGAKETQYF
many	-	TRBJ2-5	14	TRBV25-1	TGTGCCGCCGCTACTCAGGGAAGTGGGGAGACCCAGTACTTC	CAAATQGSGETQYF
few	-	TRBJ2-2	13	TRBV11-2	TGTGCCAGCAGCCGCGGAAACACCGGGGAGCTGTTTTTT	CASSRGNTGELFF
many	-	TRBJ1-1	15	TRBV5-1	TGCGCCAGCAGCTTGAATGGCGGATTGAACACTGAAGCTTTCTTT	CASSLNGGLNTEAFF
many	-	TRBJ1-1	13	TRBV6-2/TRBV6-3	TGTGCCAGCAGAAAAAACGGGAACACTGAAGCTTTCTTT	CASRKNGNTEAFF
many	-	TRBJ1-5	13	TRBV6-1	TGTGCCAGCCAGGGGTATAGCAATCAGCCCCAGCATTTT	CASQGYSNQPQHF
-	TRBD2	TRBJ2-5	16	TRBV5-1	TGCGCCAGCAGCTTGGAACCTAGCGGGAATTCAGAGACCCAGTACTTC	CASSLEPSGNSETQYF
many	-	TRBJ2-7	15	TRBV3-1	TGTGCCAGCAGCCAAGCATCAGGGCTCTACTACGAGCAGTACTTC	CASSQASGLYYEQYF
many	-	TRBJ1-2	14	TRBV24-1	TGTGCCACCAGTGAATCCGGGACCTCTTATGGCTACACCTTC	CATSESGTSYGYTF
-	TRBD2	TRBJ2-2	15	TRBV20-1	TGCAGTGCTATACCGAGCGGGGAGGACACCGGGGAGCTGTTTTTT	CSAIPSGEDTGELFF
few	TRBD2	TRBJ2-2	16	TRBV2	TGTGCCAGCAGTCCAACCTCGACTAGCGGGATCGGGGAGCTGTTTTTT	CASSPTSTSGIGELFF
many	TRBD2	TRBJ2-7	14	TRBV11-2	TGTGCCAGCAGCTTAGGGACTAGCGAGCACGAGCAGTACTTC	CASSLGTSEHEQYF
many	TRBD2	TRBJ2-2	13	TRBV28	TGTGCCAGCCAAGCTAGCGGCACCGGGGAGCTGTTTTTT	CASQASGTGELFF
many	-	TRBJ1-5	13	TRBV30	TGTGCCTGGAGTTCCCAACACAATCAGCCCCAGCATTTT	CAWSSQHNQPQHF
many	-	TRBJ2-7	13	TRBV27	TGTGCCAGCAGTCCCACCCTTCGGGACGAGCAGTACTTC	CASSPTLRDEQYF
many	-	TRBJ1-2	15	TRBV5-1	TGCGCCAGCAGGGATGAGCTGTCAATTCATGATGGCTACACCTTC	CASRDELSIHDGYTF
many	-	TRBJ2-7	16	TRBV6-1	TGTGCCAGCAGTGACATATTCGGAGGTACCAGCTACGAGCAGTACTTC	CASSDIFGGTSYEQYF
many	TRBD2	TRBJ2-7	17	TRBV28	TGTGCCAGCAGTTCCCCAACCCTTGCGGGAGTACCCTACGAGCAGTACTTC	CASSSPTLAGVPYEQYF
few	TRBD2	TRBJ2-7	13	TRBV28	TGTGCCAGCATCGGCGGGAGCCCCTACGAGCAGTACTTC	CASIGGSPYEQYF
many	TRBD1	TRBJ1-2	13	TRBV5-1	TGCGCCAGCGCTGGGGGACAGGGCTATGGCTACACCTTC	CASAGGQGYGYTF
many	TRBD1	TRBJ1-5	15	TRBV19	TGTGCCAGTAGTATAGAGGACAGGGGGGATCAGCCCCAGCATTTT	CASSIEDRGDQPQHF
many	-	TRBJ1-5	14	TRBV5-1	TGCGCCAGCAGCCGCGCGGGGGGCAATCAGCCCCAGCATTTT	CASSRAGGNQPQHF
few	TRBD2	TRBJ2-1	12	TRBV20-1	TGCAGTGCCCCGGGAGCGGGGGTTTCGCAGTTCTTC	CSAPGAGVSQFF
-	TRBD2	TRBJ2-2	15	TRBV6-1	TGTGCCAGCAGCCGAACTAGCGGGATCACCGGGGAGCTGTTTTTT	CASSRTSGITGELFF
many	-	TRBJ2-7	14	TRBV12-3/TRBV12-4	TGTGCCAGCAGTCCACCACAGGGAATAAGCGAGCAGTACTTC	CASSPPQGISEQYF
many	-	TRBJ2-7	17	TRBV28	TGTGCCAGCAGTTTATCCGGGAGAGGTTCCCATTGGGGCGAGCAGTACTTC	CASSLSGRGSHWGEQYF
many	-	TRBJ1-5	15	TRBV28	TGTGCCAGCAGTCCCCGGGGGGCTAGCAATCAGCCCCAGCATTTT	CASSPRGASNQPQHF
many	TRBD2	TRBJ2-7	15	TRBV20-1	TGCAGTGCTAGAGATCTCGGGACTAGCGGATACGAGCAGTACTTC	CSARDLGTSGYEQYF